The 18 T cell receptor beta chains below all came from one sample that was sequenced in a study of cytomegalovirus exposure and HLA in healthy donors. Assay: immunoSEQ multiplex PCR; the TCRdb copy retains only in-frame clones and omits some. The table shows fewer than 65,000 clones, with roughly 89% occurring only once. Sequencing input: PBMCs. The receptor source for this set is a woman aged 18-30 years in good health and CMV-seronegative.

The chain uses TRBV7-2 and TRBJ1-5, with D tentatively TRBD1 (5 bases). Germline assignment: CDR1 SGHTA and CDR2 FQGNSA. CDR3 length: 15 residues. V was shortened by 3 bases and J by 2 bases, with 11 bases between the two germline ends. CDR3 amino acids: CASSLNRKGNQPQHF. CDR3 nucleotides: TGTGCCAGCAGCTTGAACAGGAAAGGCAATCAGCCCCAGCATTTT.

The genes are TRBV11-2 and TRBJ1-1; D might be TRBD1 (5 bases). CDR3 length equals 19 residues. Trimming cost V 1 base and J 0 bases, with 21 bases left between them. CDR1 and CDR2 (germline): SGHAT, FQNNGV. The CDR3 loop reads CASSLGEDRVGYLNTEAFF. In nucleotides, the CDR3 is TGTGCCAGCAGCTTAGGAGAAGACAGAGTAGGGTACCTGAACACTGAAGCTTTCTTT.

This sequence joins TRBV18 and TRBJ2-7, with TRBD2 matching 10 bases. After removal of 1 base from V and 5 bases from J, the junction contained 5 bases not matched to a gene. This CDR3 is 15 amino acids long. In germline, CDR1 is KGHSH, CDR2 LQKENI. CDR3 residues: CASSPLAGGADEQYF. The CDR3 DNA is TGTGCCAGCTCACCACTAGCGGGAGGAGCGGACGAGCAGTACTTC.

This clone was seen a handful of times. The chain is built from TRBV9 and TRBJ2-5, with D possibly being TRBD2 (6 bases). Trimming shortened V by 4 bases and J by 5 bases, and 18 bases separated the two germline ends. CDR3 length equals 15 residues. Germline V gene data show CDR1 as SGDLS and CDR2 as YYNGEE. The CDR3 region is CASSPRPGGGETQYF. The DNA of the CDR3 is TGTGCCAGCAGCCCCCGACCCGGTGGGGGGGAGACCCAGTACTTC.

The chain joins TRBV5-1 to TRBJ2-4; 11 nucleotides align to TRBD2. The CDR3 is 18 amino acids. CDR1 SGHRS and CDR2 YFSETQ come from the germline V gene. Unmatched junction bases numbered 9, after V lost 4 bases and J lost 0 bases. CDR3 amino acids: CASSTGTSGQLAKNIQYF. Here the CDR3 DNA reads TGCGCCAGCAGCACGGGGACTAGCGGACAACTAGCCAAAAACATTCAGTACTTC.

This sequence joins TRBV5-1 and TRBJ2-3; TRBD1 might be the D (5 bases). Germline CDR1 reads SGHRS; CDR2 reads YFSETQ. Deletions cut 4 bases from V and 4 bases from J, with 7 bases between. This CDR3 spans 12 amino acids. The DNA for the CDR3 is TGCGCCAGCAGCACAGGTCCAGATACGCAGTATTTT. It encodes CASSTGPDTQYF.

The rearrangement joins TRBV6-4 to TRBJ1-6; D call uncertain. The germline gives CDR1 MRHNA, CDR2 SNTAGT. CDR3 length: 16 amino acids. V gave up 6 bases and J gave up 0 bases, with 12 bases separating them. CDR3: CASRAEASSYNSPLHF. The CDR3 DNA reads as TGTGCCAGCAGGGCAGAGGCAAGCTCCTATAATTCACCCCTCCACTTT.

The chain couples TRBV7-2 to TRBJ2-5; 11 positions agree with TRBD2. Germline V gene lookup returns CDR1 SGHTA and CDR2 FQGNSA. The CDR3 has 16 residues. Losses at the gene ends were 5 bases for V and 2 bases for J; bases not matched to a gene: 7. The CDR3, as DNA: TGTGCCAGCAGCGGCAGGACTAGCGGGCCTCAAGAGACCCAGTACTTC. It yields the protein CASSGRTSGPQETQYF.

The chain has TRBV15 and TRBJ1-1; 7 bases are shared with TRBD1. Germline V gives CDR1 LNHNV, CDR2 YYDKDF (reference sequence). The ends lost 0 bases at V and 0 bases at J; junction bases unmatched: 10. This CDR3 spans 18 amino acids. The CDR3 sequence: CATSRDPGQRIMNTEAFF. The CDR3 nucleotides are TGTGCCACCAGCAGAGATCCGGGACAGAGGATAATGAACACTGAAGCTTTCTTT.

The chain employs TRBV2 and TRBJ1-5; possible D gene TRBD1, 5 bases. The V end was cut by 6 bases, the J end by 9 bases, with 12 bases between. Germline assignment: CDR1 SNHLY and CDR2 FYNNEI. There are 12 residues in the CDR3. The CDR3 region has the DNA TGTGCCAGCAGCTCACCAGACAGGCCCCAGCATTTT. Encoded protein: CASSSPDRPQHF.

This clone was seen just once. The CDR3 loop is CGQNRSSGSSYEQYF. The DNA of the CDR3 is TGTGGTCAGAACCGGAGTAGCGGTAGCTCCTACGAGCAGTACTTC. The V and J genes are TRBV2 and TRBJ2-7; D perhaps matches TRBD2 (6 bases). The CDR3 runs to 15 residues. Looked up from germline, CDR1 is SNHLY and CDR2 is FYNNEI.

The genes are TRBV13 and TRBJ2-7; D is ambiguous. V lost 3 bases, J lost 2 bases, and 11 bases lay in between. The CDR3 spans 14 residues. The germline CDR1 and CDR2 sequences are PRHDT and FYEKMQ (reference sequence). CDR3 protein: CASSLGRRPYEQYF. The DNA for the CDR3 is TGTGCCAGCAGCTTGGGCAGGCGCCCCTACGAGCAGTACTTC.

The chain employs TRBV27 and TRBJ1-1, with 12 bases that match TRBD1. CDR1 is MNHEY, CDR2 SMNVEV, per germline (reference sequence). The length of the CDR3 is 17 residues. After removal of 5 bases from V and 11 bases from J, the junction contained 18 bases not matched to a gene. The CDR3 DNA reads as TGTGCCAGCAGTGCGTACGTCCTTCGGGACAGGGGGCGTTGGGCTTTCTTT. It specifies CASSAYVLRDRGRWAFF.

The V and J genes are TRBV1 and TRBJ2-3; the table's D call, TRBD2, was not checked against the DNA. TRBV1 is a listed pseudogene. The CDR3 contains 16 residues. CDR3 residues: CTSSHSGGAPTDTQYF. CDR3 bases: TGCACCAGCAGCCATAGCGGGGGTGCCCCCACAGATACGCAGTATTTT.

The chain is built from TRBV7-9 and TRBJ1-4; 10 bases align to TRBD1. The CDR3 is 14 residues long. With 5 bases clipped from V and 7 bases from J, the junction kept 4 bases outside the gene matches. Germline V gene lookup returns CDR1 SEHNR and CDR2 FQNEAQ (reference sequence). CDR3 sequence reads: CASSTGTGVEKLFF. As DNA, the CDR3 is TGTGCCAGCAGCACAGGGACAGGGGTTGAAAAACTGTTTTTT.

V gene TRBV5-1 combines with J gene TRBJ1-1; 7 bases are shared with TRBD1. V was pared by 0 bases and J by 0 bases, with 5 bases of the junction left unmatched. Germline V gives CDR1 SGHRS, CDR2 YFSETQ. This CDR3 has 16 amino acids. The CDR3 here is CASSLAVGQLNTEAFF. In DNA, the CDR3 is TGCGCCAGCAGCTTGGCCGTGGGACAGCTGAACACTGAAGCTTTCTTT.

The chain recombines TRBV6-6 with TRBJ1-5; no firm D call. Germline V gene data show CDR1 as MNHNY and CDR2 as SVGAGI (reference sequence). The CDR3 consists of 15 residues. Trimming removed 6 bases from V and 0 bases from J, with 12 bases in between. CDR3 DNA sequence: TGTGCCAGCAGCCCCGACTATTATAGCAATCAGCCCCAGCATTTT. It codes for CASSPDYYSNQPQHF.

The chain uses TRBV28 and TRBJ1-5; D is possibly TRBD1 (6 bases). The CDR3 extends over 18 amino acids. Trimming shortened V by 2 bases and J by 0 bases, and 17 bases separated the two germline ends. Germline values: CDR1 MDHEN, CDR2 SYDVKM. This CDR3 reads CASSLSQQGRSSNQPQHF. DNA of the CDR3: TGTGCCAGCAGTTTAAGTCAACAGGGCAGGAGTAGCAATCAGCCCCAGCATTTT. The variable domain in full, completed from reference TRBV28 and TRBJ1-5, reads DVKVTQSSRYLVKRTGEKVFLECVQDMDHENMFWYRQDPGLGLRLIYFSYDVKMKEKGDIPEGYSVSREKKERFSLILESASTNQTSMYLCASSLSQQGRSSNQPQHFGDGTRLSIL.